The T cell receptor beta chain described here comes from a study of CD8+CD57+ T cells in acquired aplastic anemia. Study-level information: Sorted CD4+ plus CD8+ cells gave DNA averaging 3.2 ug.

CDR3 and TCR beta VDJ profiling relied on a genomic DNA template. MiXCR was run by TCRdb on the reads, yielding one entry per CDR3 protein. The sample includes around 180,000 distinct CDR3 sequences, approximately 48% of them seen just once. The J segment lost 2 bases and the V segment lost 4 bases, leaving 7 bases of the junction unmatched. CDR1 and CDR2 (germline): SGHVS, FNYEAQ. The CDR3 runs to 17 residues. Patients sequenced had flow cytometry evidence of CD8+CD57+ cell expansion. Untreated patients provided the blood samples, with no therapy given before sampling. A word on this clonotype: The antigen remains undetermined.

General study findings and limits: The study identified 25 to 30 CD8+ CDR3 sequences shared by patients and controls.

The specimen was sorted CD4+, CD8+, or CD8+CD57+ T cells (not recorded which) from PBMCs. This chain links TRBV7-6 with TRBJ2-2; TRBD2 agrees at 10 bases. The TCR originated in a human donor with aplastic anemia. This chain's CDR3 is CASSSLAGGDNTGELFF. CDR3 coding DNA: TGTGCCAGCAGCTCCTTAGCGGGGGGAGATAACACCGGGGAGCTGTTTTTT.